This T cell receptor (beta chain) was identified in a study of identical twins. The donors were all healthy and Caucasian. The germline CDR1 and CDR2 sequences are SGHRS and YFSETQ. This CDR3 is 16 amino acids long. V dropped 2 bases and J dropped 0; count of bases not matched to a gene: 6. As for this clonotype: The target antigen is unknown.

Study observations and caveats: Fewer insertions marked abundant cord blood beta clonotypes; young adult naive trended weakly, memory not at all.

Using its own MiXCR run on the 5' RACE reads, TCRdb lists one record per CDR3 protein. This repertoire shows around 960,000 distinct CDR3 sequences, 9% to 15% found once; its top ten account for roughly 1.6%. These same records also appear under a second study, on yellow fever vaccine responses in identical twins. According to that study: Twin vaccine T cell responses reportedly seemed partly convergent, partly personalized.

V usage is TRBV5-1 and J usage is TRBJ2-3; the match to TRBD2 covers 7 bases. Sequencing was performed on PBMCs. This clonotype was obtained from a young woman in good health. As DNA, the CDR3 is TGCGCCAGCAGCTTTAAGTGGGAGGGAAGCACAGATACGCAGTATTTT. Amino acids: CASSFKWEGSTDTQYF.